These T cell receptor beta chains were read from a single sample in a study of T cell responses to AZD1222 COVID-19 vaccine. Assay: immunoSEQ multiplex PCR; the TCRdb copy retains only in-frame clones and omits some. The sample records some 120,000 clones, 90% to 95% being singletons. Sequencing was performed on peripheral blood, taken on day 0 of AZD1222 vaccination. The source is an adult in good health. CDR3s include the opening cysteine and the closing phenylalanine or tryptophan. Fields, in order: V gene, CDR3 protein.

>TRBV29-1
CSVGGYYEQYF
>TRBV5-4
CASSRKLAGGPDEQFF
>TRBV29-1
CSVEGGLAGTYNEQFF
>TRBV11-2
CASSLGVSGNTIYF
>TRBV15
CATSRSLGGAYNEQFF
>TRBV5-1
CASSLGTERGSSPLHF
>TRBV2
CASRITGSSYNEQFF
>TRBV2
CASSRPGRDSPLHF
>TRBV7-4
CASSKQINYGYTF
>TRBV29-1
CSVGAGDRPGELFF
>TRBV3-1/TRBV3-2
CASSQANQPQHF
>TRBV9
CASSPGGVTNEKLFF
>TRBV2
CASRGLAGGEQFF
>TRBV30
CAWSVPYGLNEQFF
>TRBV6-6
CASSYLQSYEQYF
>TRBV4-3
CASSQGRGANTQYF
>TRBV29-1
CSSGGNEQFF
>TRBV16
CASSQSGPLWEKLFF
>TRBV2
CASSLQGIDEQFF
>TRBV5-5
CASSLGASSYNEQFF
>TRBV15
CATSPGLANTGELFF
>TRBV7-9
CASSSSGTGTYEQYF
>TRBV2
CASTQREGPYEQYF
>TRBV9
CASSVGPTNTEAFF
>TRBV6-7
CASSYPGQVSYNEQFF
>TRBV18
CASSPPTGISTEAFF
>TRBV3-1/TRBV3-2
CASSQEGSEAFF
>TRBV5-6
CASSPGSNQPQHF
>TRBV30
CAWGLQGGNQPQHF
>TRBV2
CASRGTDTLNEQFF
>TRBV7-9
CASSLFVASGNTIYF
>TRBV9
CASSVSGWSGNTIYF
>TRBV19
CASNPGQHNREPQHF
>TRBV28
CASSSRGGNSGNTIYF
>TRBV5-1
CASSSGGWEAFF
>TRBV12-3/TRBV12-4
CASTEWGEETQYF
>TRBV21-1
CASRLLDRSNYGYTF
>TRBV2
CASSDRQGGDTQYF
>TRBV6-6
CASSRGDRTYEQYF
>TRBV2
CASSLSGTVYGYTF
>TRBV4-1
CASSQGQAMNTEAFF
>TRBV7-9
CASSLRLAGPSTDTQYF
>TRBV12-3/TRBV12-4
CASSLTDTQYF
>TRBV6-2/TRBV6-3
CASSSPDIYLQPQHF
>TRBV7-9
CASSLELGSGANVLTF
>TRBV9
CASSEGLATYNEQFF
>TRBV28
CASRVGVGYTF
>TRBV7-2
CASSMRTRRGAETQYF
>TRBV28
CASSPELEISYGYTF
>TRBV3-1/TRBV3-2
CASSQNSYNSPLHF
>TRBV7-9
CASSPGELFF
>TRBV9
CASSVGPGSLGVEKLFF
>TRBV19
CASRRRAQETQYF
>TRBV5-6
CASSLKGLLSYEQYF
>TRBV7-4
CASSFDPPQGCEQYF
>TRBV11-2
CASSPFGNTEAFF
>TRBV4-1
CASAPAGGQGFQPQHF
>TRBV3-1/TRBV3-2
CASSQVRGSMNTEAFF
>TRBV19
CASSIFLSGANTEAFF
>TRBV12-5
CASGFLALSSYNEQFF